The 30 T cell receptor beta chains given below trace back to one sample, sequenced in a study of CD8 T cells in ankylosing spondylitis. TCRdb passed the 5' RACE reads through MiXCR, listing each CDR3 protein once. The sample yields about 200,000 distinct CDR3 sequences, about a quarter seen once. The sequenced material came from blood, either unsorted or a sorted T cell fraction (not recorded which). These TCRs come from a male donor with ankylosing spondylitis or in good health (not recorded which).

In this sample, this clonotype turned up many times. The chain's CDR3 is CAISSGNYNEQFF. CDR3 DNA: TGTGCCATCAGTAGCGGGAATTACAATGAGCAGTTCTTC. This rearrangement joins TRBV10-3 to TRBJ2-1; 7 bases agree with TRBD2. Per the germline V gene, CDR1 is ENHRY and CDR2 is SYGVKD. The CDR3 contains 13 residues. After removal of 5 bases from V and 4 bases from J, the junction contained 2 bases not matched to a gene.

This clonotype was counted many times. The gene calls are TRBV5-1 and TRBJ2-2, with 7 positions matching TRBD2. Germline V gene sequence: CDR1 SGHRS, CDR2 YFSETQ. With 3 bases clipped from V and 2 bases from J, the junction kept 7 bases outside the gene matches. CDR3 length equals 16 residues. CDR3 loop: CASSWGLTTNTGELFF. CDR3 DNA sequence: TGCGCCAGCAGCTGGGGACTAACAACAAACACCGGGGAGCTGTTTTTT.

This chain joins TRBV12-5 and TRBJ2-7, with a possible D match to TRBD1 (8 bases). The CDR3 covers 15 residues. V lost 1 base and J 4 bases, leaving 14 bases between the germline ends. In germline, CDR1 is LGHNT, CDR2 FRNRAP. This CDR3 reads CASGLGTGREYEQYF. CDR3 nucleotide sequence: TGTGCTAGTGGTTTGGGGACAGGGAGGGAATACGAGCAGTACTTC.

This clonotype was recorded at least ten times. The gene calls are TRBV5-1 and TRBJ2-5; no reliable D call. V was shortened by 0 bases and J by 5 bases, with 2 bases between the two germline ends. CDR3 length: 11 residues. In germline, CDR1 is SGHRS, CDR2 YFSETQ. CDR3 in amino acids: CASSLVETQYF. The DNA of the CDR3 is TGCGCCAGCAGCTTGGTGGAGACCCAGTACTTC.

This clonotype was observed many times. The genes are TRBV6-1 and TRBJ1-4, with 7 bases lining up with TRBD1. CDR1 MNHNS and CDR2 SASEGT come from the germline V gene. This CDR3 comprises 16 residues. V lost 5 bases and J lost 0; bases outside the gene matches: 6. The DNA for the CDR3 is TGTGCCAGCAGTAAAGGGACAGCTGCAACTAATGAAAAACTGTTTTTT. Translating it yields CASSKGTAATNEKLFF.

This clonotype has a count of ten or more. V is TRBV7-3 and J is TRBJ2-6, with D perhaps TRBD1 (6 bases). This CDR3 is built from 15 residues. The V end lost 4 bases, the J end lost 2 bases, and 9 bases lay between the germline ends. The germline CDR1 and CDR2 sequences are SGHTA and FQGTGA. The CDR3 sequence is CASSSTGPGANVLTF. The DNA for the CDR3 is TGTGCCAGCAGCTCAACAGGGCCTGGGGCCAACGTCCTGACTTTC.

The chain carries TRBV29-1 and TRBJ2-7; D is undetermined. Deletions cut 3 bases from V and 7 bases from J, with 10 bases between. Germline V CDR1 and CDR2: SQVTM, ANQGSEA. The CDR3 covers 11 residues. CDR3 coding DNA: TGCAGCGTTGAGATAAAGGGAGAGCAGTACTTC. Its protein product is CSVEIKGEQYF.

This clonotype was counted at least ten times. The rearrangement uses TRBV7-9 and TRBJ2-1, with D possibly being TRBD1 or TRBD2 (6 bases each). This CDR3 is 15 amino acids long. Germline V lookup: CDR1 SEHNR, CDR2 FQNEAQ (reference sequence). Between the trimmed V and J ends, which lost 5 bases and 6 bases, there was a span of 17 bases. The CDR3 DNA sequence: TGTGCCAGCAGCCCCTCCGGGAGAGGGGGCAATGAGCAGTTCTTC. Its translation is CASSPSGRGGNEQFF.

This clonotype was counted ten times or more. This rearrangement joins TRBV20-1 to TRBJ2-1; 9 nucleotides agree with TRBD2. Germline V CDR1 and CDR2: DFQATT, SNEGSKA (reference sequence). CDR3 length: 15 residues. The V gene end was trimmed by 1 base and the J gene end by 6 bases; junction bases not matched to a gene: 7. The CDR3 bases are TGCAGTGCTAGAGTTGCGACTAGCGGACTCAATGAGCAGTTCTTC. Residues: CSARVATSGLNEQFF.

V usage is TRBV10-3 and J usage is TRBJ2-5; TRBD1 agrees at 10 bases. CDR3 size: 15 residues. Losses at the gene ends were 6 bases for V and 0 bases for J; bases not matched to a gene: 4. In germline, CDR1 is ENHRY, CDR2 SYGVKD. The CDR3 sequence is CAIRSGTGDQETQYF. The DNA for the CDR3 is TGTGCCATCAGGTCGGGGACAGGGGACCAAGAGACCCAGTACTTC.

This clonotype was counted ten times or more. This chain links TRBV4-1 with TRBJ2-1; possibly TRBD1 or TRBD2 for D (5 bases each). The germline V gene encodes CDR1 MGHRA and CDR2 YSYEKL. The CDR3 covers 17 residues. Trimming cost V 0 bases and J 6 bases, with 18 bases left between them. The CDR3 spells CASSQEVPDRGGNEQFF. The DNA of the CDR3 is TGCGCCAGCAGCCAAGAGGTTCCGGACCGTGGGGGCAATGAGCAGTTCTTC.

This clonotype appeared a few times. The V call is TRBV6-5, the J call TRBJ2-3; D ambiguous. Germline-derived CDR1 and CDR2 are MNHEY and SVGAGI. The germline V and J ends were trimmed by 2 bases and 0 bases, with 12 bases remaining between them. The CDR3 extends over 16 amino acids. CDR3 loop: CASSYRHDTSTDTQYF. CDR3 coding DNA: TGTGCCAGCAGTTACAGGCACGATACTAGCACAGATACGCAGTATTTT.

This clonotype was seen ten or more times. This rearrangement joins TRBV25-1 to TRBJ1-3; the D gene is possibly TRBD1 (6 bases). The CDR3 totals 14 residues. V dropped 4 bases and J dropped 2 bases, with 9 bases sitting between them. CDR1 and CDR2 (germline): MGHDK, SYGVNS. The CDR3 DNA follows: TGTGCCAGCAGTGCCCGGACAGCTGGAAACACCATATATTTT. The encoded protein is CASSARTAGNTIYF. The entire variable domain, with the rest obtained from reference TRBV25-1 and TRBJ1-3, is as follows: EADIYQTPRYLVIGTGKKITLECSQTMGHDKMYWYQQDPGMELHLIHYSYGVNSTEKGDLSSESTVSRIRTEHFPLTLESARPSHTSQYLCASSARTAGNTIYFGEGSWLTVV.

The table lists this clonotype with many counts. This chain links TRBV20-1 with TRBJ2-1; D is perhaps TRBD2 (5 bases). Germline V gene lookup returns CDR1 DFQATT and CDR2 SNEGSKA (reference sequence). Between the trimmed V and J ends, which lost 5 bases and 9 bases, there was a span of 11 bases. CDR3 size: 11 residues. The CDR3 DNA reads as TGCAGTGCTCCTCTAGCTCGTGAGCAGTTCTTC. This translates into CSAPLAREQFF.

This clonotype has at least ten counts. The rearrangement joins TRBV9 to TRBJ2-1; no reliable D call. V was pared by 5 bases and J by 8 bases, with 8 bases between. Germline V gives CDR1 SGDLS, CDR2 YYNGEE. The CDR3 is 11 amino acids. As DNA, the CDR3 is TGTGCCAGCAGTAAAGCCGATGAGCAGTTCTTC. This codes for CASSKADEQFF.

This clonotype has just one count. The rearrangement joins TRBV6-5 to TRBJ2-3; unclear D gene. Germline V lookup: CDR1 MNHEY, CDR2 SVGAGI. The CDR3 totals 14 residues. V gave up 7 bases and J gave up 0 bases, with 11 bases separating them. CDR3 sequence: CASNSWASTDTQYF. For the CDR3, the DNA is TGTGCCAGCAATTCGTGGGCTAGCACAGATACGCAGTATTTT.

The chain links TRBV29-1 to TRBJ2-3; 7 nucleotides match TRBD2. CDR3 size: 14 residues. V trimming: 1 base; J trimming: 6 bases; junction bases outside the gene matches: 7. Germline V gene sequence: CDR1 SQVTM, CDR2 ANQGSEA. The CDR3 protein is CSVEVGREPDTQYF. The CDR3 DNA is TGCAGCGTTGAAGTAGGGCGGGAGCCGGATACGCAGTATTTT.

This clonotype has just a few counts. The rearrangement uses TRBV7-2 and TRBJ2-7; tentative D call: TRBD2 (7 bases). CDR3 size: 16 residues. Germline V gene lookup returns CDR1 SGHTA and CDR2 FQGNSA. V was shortened by 5 bases and J by 0 bases, with 17 bases between the two germline ends. The CDR3 spells CASSQPRGGVSYEQYF. The DNA for the CDR3 is TGTGCCAGCAGCCAACCGAGGGGGGGAGTCTCCTACGAGCAGTACTTC.

The rearrangement joins TRBV5-1 to TRBJ2-3, with 11 bases fitting TRBD2. The CDR3 length is 15 residues. The ends lost 4 bases at V and 2 bases at J; junction bases unmatched: 3. CDR1 and CDR2 from the germline V gene are SGHRS and YFSETQ. The CDR3 is CASSGGLAVTDTQYF. CDR3 DNA: TGCGCCAGCAGCGGGGGACTAGCGGTCACAGATACGCAGTATTTT.

This chain uses TRBV7-2 with TRBJ2-5; D remains unclear. V lost 3 bases to trimming and J lost 3 bases, with 8 bases between them. Looked up from germline, CDR1 is SGHTA and CDR2 is FQGNSA. The CDR3 runs to 13 residues. The CDR3 DNA reads as TGTGCCAGCAGCTTCGCGACGGAAGAGACCCAGTACTTC. This encodes CASSFATEETQYF.

This clonotype was observed at least ten times. The chain recombines TRBV28 with TRBJ1-4; 7 positions agree with TRBD1. The length of the CDR3 is 15 residues. CDR1 and CDR2 (germline): MDHEN, SYDVKM. Trimming removed 2 bases from V and 2 bases from J; junction bases left unmatched: 2. The CDR3 bases are TGTGCCAGCAGTTTACCGACAGGGACTAATGAAAAACTGTTTTTT. It translates to CASSLPTGTNEKLFF.

This clonotype was picked up many times. The chain carries TRBV14 and TRBJ1-1, with D tentatively TRBD1 (6 bases). CDR3 length: 13 residues. CDR1 is SGHDN and CDR2 is FVKESK in the germline V gene. Deletions cut 4 bases from V and 11 bases from J, with 17 bases between. CDR3 sequence: CASSPRLAGVAFF. CDR3 DNA sequence: TGTGCCAGCAGCCCGCGACTGGCAGGGGTTGCTTTCTTT.

This clonotype occurred once. The chain couples TRBV29-1 to TRBJ2-7; 8 nucleotides line up with TRBD2. CDR1 SQVTM and CDR2 ANQGSEA come from the germline V gene. With V trimmed by 4 bases and J by 5 bases, 4 bases remained unmatched. The CDR3 loop spans 12 amino acids. The CDR3 nucleotides read TGCAGCGTTGCCGCGGGAGGCGACGAGCAGTACTTC. Protein sequence: CSVAAGGDEQYF.

This chain uses TRBV20-1 with TRBJ1-2; no definite D call. Trimming took off 0 bases at V and 5 bases at J, with 16 bases between the two ends. Germline V CDR1 and CDR2: DFQATT, SNEGSKA (reference sequence). This CDR3 comprises 15 residues. The CDR3 DNA follows: TGCAGTGCTAGAGATCGAACGGGGAGCAAATATGGCTACACCTTC. It specifies CSARDRTGSKYGYTF.

The chain carries TRBV29-1 and TRBJ2-5, with D unclear. Germline CDR1 is SQVTM and CDR2 is ANQGSEA. The CDR3 is 14 residues long. Deletions cut 2 bases from V and 0 bases from J, with 10 bases between. CDR3 residues: CSVELVRYQETQYF. The CDR3, as DNA: TGCAGCGTTGAATTGGTCAGATACCAAGAGACCCAGTACTTC. Supplemented by reference TRBV29-1 and TRBJ2-5, the full variable domain reads SAVISQKPSRDICQRGTSLTIQCQVDSQVTMMFWYRQQPGQSLTLIATANQGSEATYESGFVIDKFPISRPNLTFSTLTVSNMSPEDSSIYLCSVELVRYQETQYFGPGTRLLVL.

This clonotype was observed at least ten times. The V and J genes are TRBV12-3 or TRBV12-4 and TRBJ2-5, with TRBD1 identical over 7 bases. With V trimmed by 6 bases and J by 2 bases, 6 bases remained unmatched. The CDR3 extends over 14 amino acids. The CDR3 here is CASRIRDRQETQYF. CDR3 nucleotides: TGTGCCAGCAGGATCCGGGACAGACAAGAGACCCAGTACTTC.

This clonotype came up many times. This chain links TRBV20-1 with TRBJ2-7, with D perhaps TRBD2 (5 bases). Trimming took off 7 bases at V and 5 bases at J, with 12 bases between the two ends. The germline V gene has CDR1 DFQATT and CDR2 SNEGSKA (reference sequence). This CDR3 has 11 residues. CDR3 residues: CSVASWDEQYF. CDR3 nucleotides: TGCAGTGTGGCTAGCTGGGACGAGCAGTACTTC.

This rearrangement joins TRBV12-3 or TRBV12-4 to TRBJ1-6, with 8 bases aligning to TRBD1. V dropped 5 bases and J dropped 7; count of bases not matched to a gene: 4. The CDR3 runs 14 residues. CDR3 region: CASSRDRTNSPLHF. The CDR3 DNA sequence: TGTGCCAGCAGTCGGGACAGGACCAATTCACCCCTCCACTTT.

This chain links TRBV12-3 or TRBV12-4 with TRBJ2-5; the D gene is possibly TRBD2 (6 bases). The CDR3 is 12 residues long. The germline V and J ends were trimmed by 6 bases and 9 bases, with 14 bases remaining between them. CDR3: CASSLGGLAQYF. The DNA of the CDR3 is TGTGCCAGCAGCCTCGGAGGGTTGGCCCAGTACTTC.

The table lists this clonotype with many counts. This chain connects TRBV24-1 to TRBJ2-1, with 10 bases identical to TRBD2. V shed 2 bases, J shed 7 bases, and the junction held 10 bases outside the gene matches. The germline gives CDR1 KGHDR, CDR2 SFDVKD. This CDR3 is built from 17 residues. Written as DNA, the CDR3 is TGTGCCACCAGTGATTCGGGGAGCGGGAGGGCCTTAAATGAGCAGTTCTTC. Protein: CATSDSGSGRALNEQFF.